This T cell receptor beta chain was sequenced for a study of T cell responses to AZD1222 COVID-19 vaccine. Study results and caveats: Spike-wide coverage was observed for vaccine-associated CD4 TCRs, with dominant responses at 160-218 and 743-854. Increased Spike-specific TCR breadth and depth were observed after two AZD1222 doses. Among the donors, most were white British and more were female, and clonal diversity was possibly underestimated.

Here immunoSEQ multiplex PCR was the method, and the copy in TCRdb shows in-frame clones only, minus some. Of roughly 71,000 clones in the sample, 85% were seen once. Germline CDR1 is SGHRS and CDR2 is YFSETQ. V gave up 0 bases and J gave up 2 bases; unmatched junction bases: 1. The CDR3 is 14 amino acids. As for this clone: Its target is not known.

The rearrangement uses TRBV5-1 and TRBJ2-7; 8 bases line up with TRBD2. The sequences come from peripheral blood, collected on day 0 of AZD1222 vaccination. The source is an adult in good health. The chain's CDR3 is CASSLETSAYEQYF. CDR3 DNA: TGCGCCAGCAGCTTGGAGACTAGCGCCTACGAGCAGTACTTC.